The subject of this entry is one TCR beta chain. Germline CDR1 and CDR2: SGHTA and FQGNSA. Trimming shortened V by 2 bases and J by 5 bases, and 18 bases separated the two germline ends. The CDR3 has 16 amino acids. This sample stems from a study of blood T cell repertoires in COVID-19. At the level of the study: The study drew acute and convalescent COVID-19 samples from the United States, Italy and Spain. Sources were T cells, B-cell-depleted T cells, or PBMCs; the material itself was cDNA or gDNA.

Per the original methods: Amplification of reference gene primers provided the estimated nucleated cell counts. Sequencing used immunoSEQ multiplex PCR; TCRdb keeps in-frame clones, though not all of them. Clonal size and the V and J genes are those of that table, whereas D and trimming came from the DNA. The sample records hundreds of thousands of clones, approximately 85% being singletons. This clonotype was sampled from a human donor in a cohort sampled during active COVID-19. The sample consisted of peripheral blood. This chain joins TRBV7-2 and TRBJ1-1, with D possibly TRBD1 on 6 matching bases. DNA of the CDR3: TGTGCCAGCAGCTTAAAGGTAGCAGGGGTGGGGACTGAAGCTTTCTTT. It specifies CASSLKVAGVGTEAFF.